This TCR beta chain derives from a study of OX40 agonist ivuxolimab in advanced cancers. The wider study: Intravenous ivuxolimab was administered to patients every 2 weeks at 0.01 to 10 mg/kg.

Notes on this clone: Antigen: not known.

Unmatched junction bases numbered 1, after V lost 4 bases and J lost 2 bases. CDR1 SGHTA and CDR2 FQGNSA come from the germline V gene. This CDR3 spans 15 amino acids. Assay used: immunoSEQ multiplex PCR; TCRdb lists only in-frame clones, some missing. The sample lists fewer than 75,000 clones, about 88% occurring once. Regarding the study as a whole: Nonresponders included some who also had low normalized T-cell clonal expansion. The antigen specificity of the peripheral T cells (those that were expanded) was not determined. CD4+ and CD8+ T cells in blood underwent clonal expansion by week 6 at 0.1 to 3.0 mg/kg.

This sample comprised CD4+ or CD8+ T cells sorted from blood, obtained in a trial of the OX40 agonist ivuxolimab. The sequence came from an adult with an advanced solid tumor such as melanoma, head and neck, liver or kidney cancer. The chain joins TRBV7-2 to TRBJ2-1; 11 nucleotides match TRBD2. DNA of the CDR3: TGTGCCAGCAGCTATAGCGGGGGGGCCTACAATGAGCAGTTCTTC. Protein product: CASSYSGGAYNEQFF.